Presented here are 22 T cell receptor beta chains from one specimen sequenced in a study of blood T cell repertoires in COVID-19 (dated by TCRdb to between 2020 and 2021). Libraries were prepared through the immunoSEQ multiplex PCR assay. TCRdb took over this immuneACCESS table, retaining in-frame rearrangements with V and J assigned. Such tables are incomplete; in checked studies, under half of the missing clones stem from an unresolved V gene, and the remainder is unexplained. This sample gives around 270,000 clones in total; more than 85% of them show up just once. Of the sample, 2% to 3% is held by the ten largest clones. Sequenced material: peripheral blood. These receptors originate from a young adult with COVID-19, enrolled during active disease.

The chain recombines TRBV6-6 with TRBJ1-6, with D possibly being TRBD1 (6 bases). The CDR3 covers 17 residues. CDR1 and CDR2 from the germline V gene are MNHNY and SVGAGI (reference sequence). V dropped 5 bases and J dropped 10 bases, with 24 bases sitting between them. The CDR3 sequence is CASSPTPPRGGRSPLHF. The CDR3 bases are TGTGCCAGCAGTCCCACCCCGCCCAGGGGCGGACGATCACCCCTCCACTTT.

V and J are TRBV30 and TRBJ2-3; D call uncertain. This CDR3 region has 13 residues. Germline values: CDR1 GTSNPN, CDR2 SVGIG (reference sequence). The V end was cut by 6 bases, the J end by 3 bases, with 13 bases between. As DNA, the CDR3 is TGTGCCTGCACCGGTCCCACGACAGATACGCAGTATTTT. It translates to CACTGPTTDTQYF.

The chain employs TRBV11-2 and TRBJ2-7, with 8 bases matching TRBD2. The trim removed 5 bases at V and 5 bases at J, leaving 11 bases unmatched. This CDR3 has 15 residues. Germline V gene lookup returns CDR1 SGHAT and CDR2 FQNNGV. The CDR3 sequence is CASSAAGTRIHEQYF. In nucleotides, the CDR3 is TGTGCCAGCAGCGCCGCCGGGACTAGGATCCACGAGCAGTACTTC.

CDR3 sequence: CASGLGSNSNQPQHF. In DNA, the CDR3 is TGTGCTAGTGGTTTGGGGTCTAATAGCAATCAGCCCCAGCATTTT. The chain couples TRBV12-5 to TRBJ1-5, with D uncertain. This CDR3 contains 15 residues. Germline-derived CDR1 and CDR2 are LGHNT and FRNRAP. Trimming removed 1 base from V and 0 bases from J, with 7 bases in between.

V usage is TRBV7-2 and J usage is TRBJ2-6; D unclear. This CDR3 is 14 amino acids long. From germline, CDR1 is SGHTA and CDR2 FQGNSA. The V gene lost 5 bases and the J gene lost 4 bases, with 9 bases spanning the gap. As DNA, the CDR3 is TGTGCCAGCAGCCCCCCCGCGGGGGCCAACGTCCTGACTTTC. Translated, it gives CASSPPAGANVLTF.

This clone was picked up one time. This chain links TRBV5-6 with TRBJ2-5, with TRBD2 matching 11 bases. CDR1 is SGHDT and CDR2 is YYEEEE in the germline V gene. This CDR3 region has 13 residues. J gave up 9 bases and V 4 bases, and 5 bases lay outside the gene matches. Here the CDR3 DNA reads TGTGCCAGCAGCCTACTAGCGGGAGTGTCCCAGTACTTC. It is translated as CASSLLAGVSQYF.

This chain joins TRBV2 and TRBJ2-6; a possible D gene is TRBD2 (7 bases). The germline V gene encodes CDR1 SNHLY and CDR2 FYNNEI. With 8 bases removed from V and 1 base from J, the gap between germline ends came to 18 bases. The CDR3 contains 17 residues. Here the CDR3 reads CASQRRGLRSGANVLTF. The CDR3 nucleotides read TGTGCCAGCCAACGGCGGGGGCTGCGTTCTGGGGCCAACGTCCTGACTTTC.

The chain carries TRBV28 and TRBJ2-3, with a weak D call TRBD2 (6 bases). The germline V gene has CDR1 MDHEN and CDR2 SYDVKM. V was clipped by 4 bases and J by 0 bases, with 17 bases between them. The CDR3 length is 17 residues. The DNA for the CDR3 is TGTGCCAGCAGTTCCCCGGGGGACCCCCAAAGCACAGATACGCAGTATTTT. Translating gives CASSSPGDPQSTDTQYF.

The chain has TRBV27 and TRBJ1-6; no firm D call. Germline-derived CDR1 and CDR2 are MNHEY and SMNVEV (reference sequence). CDR3 length: 11 residues. CDR3 amino acids: CEFFYNSPLHF. CDR3 nucleotide sequence: TGTGAATTCTTCTATAATTCACCCCTCCACTTT.

This chain connects TRBV18 to TRBJ1-5; D unresolved. The CDR3 consists of 14 residues. From germline, CDR1 is KGHSH and CDR2 LQKENI. V was cut by 3 bases and J by 2 bases, with 8 bases left in between. Written as DNA, the CDR3 is TGTGCCAGCTCACCGGAGACGGGCAATCAGCCCCAGCATTTT. It translates to CASSPETGNQPQHF.

This clone was seen only a few times. The chain employs TRBV7-3 and TRBJ2-7; perhaps TRBD1 as D (6 bases). The CDR3 totals 13 residues. Per germline, CDR1 SGHTA and CDR2 FQGTGA. Trimming cost V 4 bases and J 4 bases, with 11 bases left between them. The CDR3: CASSSEQGYEQYF. In DNA form, the CDR3 reads TGTGCCAGCAGCTCTGAACAGGGATACGAGCAGTACTTC.

This clone occurred once. V gene TRBV24-1 combines with J gene TRBJ2-2; 9 nucleotides line up with TRBD2. J gave up 4 bases and V 7 bases, and 15 bases lay outside the gene matches. The germline CDR1 and CDR2 sequences are KGHDR and SFDVKD. CDR3 length: 18 residues. The CDR3 DNA is TGTGCCACCAGGAGGGGGCCCTCTAGCGGGACCACCACCGGGGAGCTGTTTTTT. Translation gives CATRRGPSSGTTTGELFF.

The chain recombines TRBV2 with TRBJ1-2; 9 nucleotides match TRBD1. This CDR3 has 14 amino acids. Germline loops: CDR1 SNHLY, CDR2 FYNNEI. V shed 4 bases and J 8 bases; nucleotides not matched to a gene: 8. The CDR3 DNA sequence: TGTGCCAGCAGTGTGGAACAGGGGGCTGGAGGCTACACCTTC. This codes for CASSVEQGAGGYTF.

This clone appeared once. This chain joins TRBV9 and TRBJ2-1; 10 positions match TRBD2. Losses at the gene ends were 4 bases for V and 5 bases for J; bases not matched to a gene: 6. The germline V gene encodes CDR1 SGDLS and CDR2 YYNGEE. The CDR3 contains 15 residues. CDR3 sequence reads: CASSQSGRAHNEQFF. The CDR3 nucleotides are TGTGCCAGCAGCCAAAGCGGGAGGGCCCACAATGAGCAGTTCTTC.

This chain joins TRBV7-6 and TRBJ2-7; D is perhaps TRBD1 (6 bases). The ends were cut back, 1 base at V and 7 bases at J, with 17 bases in the middle. The CDR3 is 15 amino acids. Per the germline V gene, CDR1 is SGHVS and CDR2 is FNYEAQ. CDR3: CASSLEDPFRGEQYF. DNA for the CDR3: TGTGCCAGCAGCTTAGAAGATCCCTTCAGGGGTGAGCAGTACTTC.

This sequence joins TRBV27 and TRBJ2-7, with 7 positions matching TRBD2. CDR1 and CDR2 (germline): MNHEY, SMNVEV (reference sequence). The CDR3 covers 15 residues. Losses at the gene ends were 6 bases for V and 3 bases for J; bases not matched to a gene: 11. This CDR3 is CASSPEPGLLYEQYF. The CDR3 coding sequence is TGTGCCAGCAGCCCCGAACCGGGACTACTCTACGAGCAGTACTTC.

The chain is built from TRBV5-1 and TRBJ1-6; D is ambiguous. The V end was cut by 0 bases, the J end by 7 bases, with 11 bases between. This CDR3 region has 15 residues. From germline, CDR1 is SGHRS and CDR2 YFSETQ. CDR3 in DNA: TGCGCCAGCAGCTTGGACCCTACCTCGAATTCACCCCTCCACTTT. It is translated as CASSLDPTSNSPLHF.

This chain uses TRBV29-1 with TRBJ2-1; 11 nucleotides agree with TRBD2. The germline V gene encodes CDR1 SQVTM and CDR2 ANQGSEA. Unmatched junction bases numbered 9, after V lost 5 bases and J lost 0 bases. The CDR3 is made up of 17 amino acids. This CDR3 is CSVFGTSGTDSYNEQFF. CDR3 bases: TGCAGCGTTTTCGGGACTAGCGGAACGGACTCCTACAATGAGCAGTTCTTC.

The rearrangement uses TRBV7-2 and TRBJ1-5; D might be TRBD1 (6 bases). The ends were cut back, 5 bases at V and 5 bases at J, with 13 bases in the middle. The CDR3 is made up of 14 amino acids. CDR1 and CDR2 from the germline V gene are SGHTA and FQGNSA. CDR3 DNA: TGTGCCAGCAGCACTGGGACAATCTATCAGCCCCAGCATTTT. It codes for CASSTGTIYQPQHF.

V and J are TRBV4-3 and TRBJ2-1; 9 bases are a match to TRBD1. Germline V gives CDR1 LGHNA, CDR2 YSLEER. The CDR3 extends over 15 amino acids. Trimming cost V 4 bases and J 2 bases; bases outside gene matches: 3. CDR3 nucleotides: TGCGCCAGCAGCCCGGGACAGGGAACCTACAATGAGCAGTTCTTC. Translating gives CASSPGQGTYNEQFF.

The V call is TRBV19, the J call TRBJ1-1; TRBD1 aligns across 8 bases. Germline V gene lookup returns CDR1 LNHDA and CDR2 SQIVND (reference sequence). V was pared by 9 bases and J by 2 bases, with 8 bases of the junction left unmatched. The CDR3 has 14 amino acids. CDR3 coding DNA: TGTGCCAGCACCCAGACAGGGGCAAACACTGAAGCTTTCTTT. As protein: CASTQTGANTEAFF. The full variable domain, completed using reference TRBV19 and TRBJ1-1, is DGGITQSPKYLFRKEGQNVTLSCEQNLNHDAMYWYRQDPGQGLRLIYYSQIVNDFQKGDIAEGYSVSREKKESFPLTVTSAQKNPTAFYLCASTQTGANTEAFFGQGTRLTVV.

The V gene is TRBV19, the J gene TRBJ2-5; TRBD2 is a possible D gene (6 bases). Germline V lookup: CDR1 LNHDA, CDR2 SQIVND (reference sequence). This CDR3 is built from 13 residues. Trimming stripped 5 bases from V and 5 bases from J, with 12 bases between. CDR3 sequence: CASSGGAMETQYF. In nucleotides, the CDR3 is TGTGCCAGTAGTGGAGGGGCGATGGAGACCCAGTACTTC. The variable domain in full, with the rest retrieved from reference TRBV19 and TRBJ2-5, is DGGITQSPKYLFRKEGQNVTLSCEQNLNHDAMYWYRQDPGQGLRLIYYSQIVNDFQKGDIAEGYSVSREKKESFPLTVTSAQKNPTAFYLCASSGGAMETQYFGPGTRLLVL.